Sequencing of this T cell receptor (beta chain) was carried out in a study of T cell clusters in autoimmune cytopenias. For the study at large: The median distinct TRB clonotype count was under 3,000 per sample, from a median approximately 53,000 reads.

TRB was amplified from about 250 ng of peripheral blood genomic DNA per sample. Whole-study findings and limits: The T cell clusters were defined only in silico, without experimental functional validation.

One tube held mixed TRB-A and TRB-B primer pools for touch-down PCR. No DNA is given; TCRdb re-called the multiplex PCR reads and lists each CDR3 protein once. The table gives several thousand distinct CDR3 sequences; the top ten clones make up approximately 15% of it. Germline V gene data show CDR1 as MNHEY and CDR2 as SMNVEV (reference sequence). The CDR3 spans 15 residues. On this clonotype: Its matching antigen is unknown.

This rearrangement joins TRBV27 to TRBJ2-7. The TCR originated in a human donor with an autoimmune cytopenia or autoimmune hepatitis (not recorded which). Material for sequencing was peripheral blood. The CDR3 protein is CASSLSRPEDYEQYF.